This T cell receptor (beta chain) derives from a study of blood T cells in healthy people across ages. Losses at the gene ends were 3 bases for V and 1 base for J; bases not matched to a gene: 9. CDR3 size: 17 residues. Germline assignment: CDR1 MNHNY and CDR2 SVGAGI (reference sequence). Healthy Caucasian individuals from Russia aged about 6 to 90 were enrolled as donors. With regard to this clonotype: Its antigen is currently unknown.

General study results and limits: A conclusive naive versus antigen-experienced comparison was prevented by the unsorted PBMCs. The donors' CMV status was not determined, possibly confounding changes in expanded clonotypes. In long-lived donors, naive CD4+ cell counts and diversity exceeded those of aged donors.

With a J-beta primer mix and a sample-barcoded 5' primer, a second PCR ran 7 to 11 cycles. TCRdb redid the calling of the 5' RACE reads with MiXCR, one entry per CDR3 protein. The sample has about 780,000 distinct CDR3 sequences; around 50% are singletons. The source of this sequence is a man aged 80 or over in good health. The V and J genes are TRBV6-6 and TRBJ2-3; TRBD1 matches 8 bases. The material sequenced was blood. Here the CDR3 DNA reads TGTGCCAGCAGTTATAGATCAGGGGGCTATGGCACAGATACGCAGTATTTT. This translates into CASSYRSGGYGTDTQYF.